The 30 T cell receptor beta chains listed next were all sequenced from one sample in a study of T cell responses to AZD1222 COVID-19 vaccine. Repertoires were generated with immunoSEQ multiplex PCR, while TCRdb's copy carries only in-frame clones and drops some. The sample yields around 65,000 clones, 70% to 90% seen once. The sequencing used peripheral blood, collected 28 days after the second AZD1222 dose. All receptors come from an adult who received the AZD1222 COVID-19 vaccine.

This clone was counted only a few times. The chain joins TRBV25-1 to TRBJ1-6; TRBD1 matches at 10 bases. Germline CDR1 MGHDK, CDR2 SYGVNS. There are 14 residues in the CDR3. The trim removed 4 bases at V and 10 bases at J, leaving 4 bases unmatched. The CDR3 protein is CASSVGTGESPLHF. The CDR3, as DNA: TGTGCCAGCAGTGTAGGGACAGGGGAATCACCCCTCCACTTT.

The V call is TRBV29-1, the J call TRBJ2-3; D is uncertain. The germline gives CDR1 SQVTM, CDR2 ANQGSEA. Trimming took 7 bases from V and 0 from J, leaving 11 bases between them. The CDR3 has 13 amino acids. Here the CDR3 reads CSARAMSTDTQYF. Written as DNA, the CDR3 is TGCAGCGCTCGGGCGATGAGCACAGATACGCAGTATTTT.

The V and J genes are TRBV10-2 and TRBJ2-1; D is possibly TRBD1 (6 bases). Trimming removed 10 bases from V and 7 bases from J, with 20 bases in between. The CDR3 runs 14 residues. Germline loops: CDR1 WSHSY, CDR2 SAAADI. The DNA of the CDR3 is TGCGCCACCGGGGACACGGTTCAGGGGAATGAGCAGTTCTTC. It specifies CATGDTVQGNEQFF.

The V call is TRBV19, the J call TRBJ1-1; D gene unclear. CDR1 and CDR2 from the germline V gene are LNHDA and SQIVND (reference sequence). The CDR3 sequence is 15 residues long. V lost 0 bases, J lost 5 bases, and 13 bases lay in between. In DNA form, the CDR3 reads TGTGCCAGTAGTATAGATCGTAGCGGTCCTACTGAAGCTTTCTTT. Its translation: CASSIDRSGPTEAFF.

The V gene is TRBV5-6, the J gene TRBJ2-7; TRBD2 matches 8 bases. The CDR3 has 14 residues. With V trimmed by 1 base and J by 2 bases, 2 bases remained unmatched. Germline V gene data show CDR1 as SGHDT and CDR2 as YYEEEE. In DNA form, the CDR3 reads TGTGCCAGCAGCTTGCTGGGACTAGCCTACGAGCAGTACTTC. Translation gives CASSLLGLAYEQYF.

V is TRBV7-9 and J is TRBJ2-3, with a possible D match to TRBD2 (5 bases). The CDR3 consists of 16 residues. V dropped 6 bases and J dropped 0 bases, with 16 bases sitting between them. Germline-derived CDR1 and CDR2 are SEHNR and FQNEAQ (reference sequence). CDR3 in DNA: TGTGCCAGCAGTCCCTGGACTGGATTAAGCACAGATACGCAGTATTTT. Translation: CASSPWTGLSTDTQYF.

The gene calls are TRBV29-1 and TRBJ2-7; the match to TRBD1 covers 12 bases. Germline V gene lookup returns CDR1 SQVTM and CDR2 ANQGSEA. Trimming took 4 bases from V and 4 from J; bases not matched to a gene: 5. This CDR3 comprises 14 residues. The CDR3 protein is CSVGGQGAAYEQYF. DNA of the CDR3: TGCAGCGTTGGGGGACAGGGGGCTGCTTACGAGCAGTACTTC.

V gene TRBV6-5 combines with J gene TRBJ1-2; TRBD1 agrees at 7 bases. V was pared by 6 bases and J by 1 base, with 8 bases of the junction left unmatched. There are 15 residues in the CDR3. The germline gives CDR1 MNHEY, CDR2 SVGAGI. CDR3 coding DNA: TGTGCCAGCAGCCCGGGACAGTTATTTAACTATGGCTACACCTTC. This translates into CASSPGQLFNYGYTF.

The chain uses TRBV28 and TRBJ2-2; D perhaps matches TRBD2 (6 bases). Germline assignment: CDR1 MDHEN and CDR2 SYDVKM. The V and J ends lost 5 bases and 4 bases respectively, with 14 bases between them. The CDR3 is 15 amino acids. The CDR3 nucleotides read TGTGCCAGCAGTCCCGGGGGTCGAGTCACCGGGGAGCTGTTTTTT. Translated: CASSPGGRVTGELFF.

This clone came up once. The chain links TRBV7-8 to TRBJ2-2; 10 bases line up with TRBD2. Per germline, CDR1 SGHVS and CDR2 FQNEAQ. V dropped 4 bases and J dropped 5; count of bases not matched to a gene: 7. This CDR3 is built from 16 residues. The CDR3 DNA sequence: TGTGCCAGCAGCTCTAGCGGGAGAGATGGAACCGGGGAGCTGTTTTTT. It encodes CASSSSGRDGTGELFF.

DNA of the CDR3: TGTGCCAGCAGCTTCGGGGGCTCTGGAAACACCATATATTTT. Protein product: CASSFGGSGNTIYF. The V call is TRBV11-2, the J call TRBJ1-3; possible D gene TRBD1, 5 bases. CDR1 is SGHAT and CDR2 is FQNNGV in the germline V gene. Trimming removed 3 bases from V and 0 bases from J, with 6 bases in between. This CDR3 comprises 14 residues.

The rearrangement links TRBV11-2 to TRBJ2-5, with a tentative D call TRBD2 (5 bases). Germline values: CDR1 SGHAT, CDR2 FQNNGV. There are 14 residues in the CDR3. V lost 5 bases and J 5 bases, leaving 15 bases between the germline ends. The CDR3 region is CASSPTTNLETQYF. DNA of the CDR3: TGTGCCAGCAGCCCGACTACTAACCTTGAGACCCAGTACTTC.

This sequence joins TRBV19 and TRBJ2-1; D is uncertain. Germline V gene lookup returns CDR1 LNHDA and CDR2 SQIVND (reference sequence). V gave up 3 bases and J gave up 2 bases, with 5 bases separating them. The CDR3 covers 13 residues. CDR3 amino acids: CASSIPTYNEQFF. CDR3 nucleotide sequence: TGTGCCAGTAGTATCCCCACCTACAATGAGCAGTTCTTC.

The rearrangement uses TRBV5-4 and TRBJ2-2; 7 nucleotides agree with TRBD1. The CDR3 sequence is 16 residues long. V trimming: 4 bases; J trimming: 4 bases; junction bases outside the gene matches: 10. The V gene's germline CDR1 is SGHNT and CDR2 YYREEE (reference sequence). CDR3 sequence: CASSQQTGRGTGELFF. CDR3 in DNA: TGTGCCAGCAGCCAGCAGACAGGGAGAGGCACCGGGGAGCTGTTTTTT.

The gene calls are TRBV30 and TRBJ2-7; D could derive from TRBD1 or TRBD2 (5 bases each). The CDR3 contains 17 residues. Trimming removed 2 bases at V and 0 bases at J, with 20 bases between. Germline loops: CDR1 GTSNPN, CDR2 SVGIG (reference sequence). CDR3 sequence: CAWSPPRGGASSYEQYF. CDR3 nucleotides: TGTGCCTGGAGTCCCCCCCGGGGCGGCGCGAGCTCCTACGAGCAGTACTTC.

J is TRBJ2-4 and V is TRBV9, with D uncertain. CDR3 size: 17 residues. CDR1 is SGDLS and CDR2 is YYNGEE in the germline V gene. Deletions cut 0 bases from V and 0 bases from J, with 13 bases between. The CDR3 here is CASSVDPGTRAKNIQYF. The DNA for the CDR3 is TGTGCCAGCAGCGTAGACCCCGGTACTCGAGCCAAAAACATTCAGTACTTC.

The chain uses TRBV19 and TRBJ1-2; D not certain. The CDR3 is 12 amino acids. The germline gives CDR1 LNHDA, CDR2 SQIVND (reference sequence). V shed 5 bases and J shed 8 bases, with 12 bases lying between them. As DNA, the CDR3 is TGTGCCAGTAGTCTCCAGGATTCAGGCTACACCTTC. It specifies CASSLQDSGYTF. The full variable domain, rest sourced from reference TRBV19 and TRBJ1-2, is DGGITQSPKYLFRKEGQNVTLSCEQNLNHDAMYWYRQDPGQGLRLIYYSQIVNDFQKGDIAEGYSVSREKKESFPLTVTSAQKNPTAFYLCASSLQDSGYTFGSGTRLTVV.

The chain carries TRBV14 and TRBJ2-5, with TRBD2 matching over 9 bases. J gave up 5 bases and V 3 bases, and 22 bases lay outside the gene matches. The CDR3 loop spans 20 amino acids. CDR1 SGHDN and CDR2 FVKESK come from the germline V gene. CDR3 residues: CASSHPWSSGRLIRRETQYF. Written as DNA, the CDR3 is TGTGCCAGCAGCCACCCTTGGAGCAGCGGGAGGTTAATTAGAAGGGAGACCCAGTACTTC.

V usage is TRBV10-2 and J usage is TRBJ2-2; D may be TRBD2 (5 bases). The V gene's germline CDR1 is WSHSY and CDR2 SAAADI. Between the trimmed V and J ends, which lost 8 bases and 4 bases, there was a span of 14 bases. There are 14 residues in the CDR3. In nucleotides, the CDR3 is TGCGCCAGCCGGGTGCCCCGGGGCACCGGGGAGCTGTTTTTT. Its protein is CASRVPRGTGELFF.

The chain is built from TRBV30 and TRBJ1-4, with TRBD1 matching 9 bases. CDR3 size: 18 residues. Unmatched junction bases numbered 14, after V lost 3 bases and J lost 3 bases. Per the germline V gene, CDR1 is GTSNPN and CDR2 is SVGIG (reference sequence). The CDR3 nucleotides are TGTGCCTGGAGAGAACCAACCCCGACAGGGGGTCCTAATGAAAAACTGTTTTTT. This encodes CAWREPTPTGGPNEKLFF.

A single count supports this clone. Here the CDR3 DNA reads TGTGCCAGCAGAAGGACAGGGGGCACAGATACGCAGTATTTT. Translating gives CASRRTGGTDTQYF. The V and J genes are TRBV6-5 and TRBJ2-3; TRBD1 matches at 9 bases. Germline V gene lookup returns CDR1 MNHEY and CDR2 SVGAGI. Trimming removed 6 bases from V and 1 base from J; junction bases left unmatched: 2. CDR3 length: 14 residues.

This clone was detected only once. The chain carries TRBV28 and TRBJ1-2; D perhaps matches TRBD1 (5 bases). This CDR3 has 14 amino acids. Looked up from germline, CDR1 is MDHEN and CDR2 is SYDVKM. V lost 2 bases and J lost 4, with 11 bases in between. As DNA, the CDR3 is TGTGCCAGCAGTTTAGGGGGTTCGAGCTATGGCTACACCTTC. Residues: CASSLGGSSYGYTF.

This chain links TRBV5-1 with TRBJ1-2, with TRBD1 identical over 7 bases. The CDR3 contains 15 residues. The germline V gene has CDR1 SGHRS and CDR2 YFSETQ. After removal of 0 bases from V and 6 bases from J, the junction contained 8 bases not matched to a gene. CDR3 bases: TGCGCCAGCAGCTTGGTGGTAGGGGGCGGGAATGGCTACACCTTC. Protein: CASSLVVGGGNGYTF.

V and J are TRBV10-3 and TRBJ2-7; D is undetermined. Germline V gene sequence: CDR1 ENHRY, CDR2 SYGVKD. The CDR3 is made up of 13 amino acids. The ends were cut back, 3 bases at V and 0 bases at J, with 6 bases in the middle. CDR3 nucleotide sequence: TGTGCCATCAGTGAAAGAAGCTCCTACGAGCAGTACTTC. Translated: CAISERSSYEQYF.

V usage is TRBV6-5 and J usage is TRBJ1-1; the D gene is possibly TRBD1 (5 bases). This CDR3 is built from 13 residues. Per germline, CDR1 MNHEY and CDR2 SVGAGI. Trimming took off 8 bases at V and 0 bases at J, with 10 bases between the two ends. The CDR3 nucleotides are TGTGCCAGCGATAGCAGGGTGAACACTGAAGCTTTCTTT. This translates into CASDSRVNTEAFF.

This chain joins TRBV30 and TRBJ2-1, with D perhaps matching TRBD2 (6 bases). The germline CDR1 and CDR2 sequences are GTSNPN and SVGIG (reference sequence). This CDR3 has 15 residues. V was pared by 2 bases and J by 0 bases, with 11 bases between. CDR3 sequence: CAWSSGYSSYNEQFF. The CDR3 DNA reads TGTGCCTGGAGTAGCGGGTATAGCTCCTACAATGAGCAGTTCTTC.

This clone was observed a handful of times. The chain links TRBV6-2 or TRBV6-3 to TRBJ1-2; a weak D match, TRBD1 (5 bases). The V gene lost 6 bases and the J gene lost 4 bases, with 9 bases spanning the gap. This CDR3 has 12 residues. Germline-derived CDR1 and CDR2 are MNHEY and SVGEGT. CDR3 in amino acids: CASSPDSYGYTF. In DNA form, the CDR3 reads TGTGCCAGCAGCCCCGACAGCTATGGCTACACCTTC.

This chain links TRBV11-3 with TRBJ2-1; D unclear. CDR1 and CDR2 (germline): SGHNT, YENEEA. Deletions cut 1 base from V and 6 bases from J, with 4 bases between. There are 12 residues in the CDR3. For the CDR3, the DNA is TGTGCCAGCAGCTTAGGCCCCAATGAGCAGTTCTTC. Translating it yields CASSLGPNEQFF. The full variable domain, in which reference TRBV11-3 and TRBJ2-1 provide the parts outside the CDR3, is EAGVVQSPRYKIIEKKQPVAFWCNPISGHNTLYWYLQNLGQGPELLIRYENEEAVDDSQLPKDRFSAERLKGVDSTLKIQPAELGDSAVYLCASSLGPNEQFFGPGTRLTVL.

The chain is built from TRBV4-1 and TRBJ2-5; the match to TRBD1 covers 7 bases. Germline assignment: CDR1 MGHRA and CDR2 YSYEKL. With V trimmed by 4 bases and J by 5 bases, 7 bases remained unmatched. The CDR3 has 14 amino acids. Written as DNA, the CDR3 is TGCGCCAGCAGCCTGAACAGGGGTTGGGAGACCCAGTACTTC. The encoded protein is CASSLNRGWETQYF.

The chain employs TRBV4-2 and TRBJ1-4, with D possibly TRBD1 on 5 matching bases. CDR3 length equals 17 residues. With 0 bases removed from V and 3 bases from J, the gap between germline ends came to 14 bases. The germline V gene encodes CDR1 LGHNA and CDR2 YNFKEQ. The CDR3 protein is CASSQDGPGAANEKLFF. The DNA of the CDR3 is TGTGCCAGCAGCCAAGATGGGCCCGGGGCGGCTAATGAAAAACTGTTTTTT.